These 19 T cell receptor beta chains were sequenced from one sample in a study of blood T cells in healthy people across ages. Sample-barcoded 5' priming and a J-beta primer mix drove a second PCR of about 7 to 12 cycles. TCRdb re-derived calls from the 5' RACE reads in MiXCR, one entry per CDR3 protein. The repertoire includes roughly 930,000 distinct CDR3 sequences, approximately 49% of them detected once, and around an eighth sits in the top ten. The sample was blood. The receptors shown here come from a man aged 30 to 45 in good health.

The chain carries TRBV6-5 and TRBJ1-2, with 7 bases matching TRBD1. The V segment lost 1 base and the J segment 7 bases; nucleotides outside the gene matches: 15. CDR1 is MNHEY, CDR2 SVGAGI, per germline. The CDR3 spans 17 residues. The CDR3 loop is CASSYFIPGQSNGGYTF. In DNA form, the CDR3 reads TGTGCCAGCAGTTACTTCATACCGGGACAGAGTAATGGTGGCTACACCTTC.

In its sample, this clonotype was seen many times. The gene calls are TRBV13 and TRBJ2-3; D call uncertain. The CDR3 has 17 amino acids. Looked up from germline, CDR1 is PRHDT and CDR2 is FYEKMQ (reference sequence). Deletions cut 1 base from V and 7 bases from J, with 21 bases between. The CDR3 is CASSLEGSSFTLYTQYF. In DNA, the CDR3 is TGTGCCAGCAGCTTAGAGGGATCCTCATTCACCCTATATACGCAGTATTTT.

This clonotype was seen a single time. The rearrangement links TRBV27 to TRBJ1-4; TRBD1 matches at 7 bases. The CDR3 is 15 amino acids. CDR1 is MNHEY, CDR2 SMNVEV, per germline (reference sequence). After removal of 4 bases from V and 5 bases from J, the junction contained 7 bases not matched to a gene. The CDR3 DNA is TGTGCCAGCAGTTCCCCGACAGGGAGGAATGAAAAACTGTTTTTT. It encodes CASSSPTGRNEKLFF.

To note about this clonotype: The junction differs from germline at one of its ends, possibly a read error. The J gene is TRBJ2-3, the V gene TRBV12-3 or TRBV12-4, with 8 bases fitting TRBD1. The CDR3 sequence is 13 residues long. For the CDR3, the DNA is TGTGCCAACAGTGCGACAGGGGCAGATACGCAGTATTTT. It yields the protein CANSATGADTQYF.

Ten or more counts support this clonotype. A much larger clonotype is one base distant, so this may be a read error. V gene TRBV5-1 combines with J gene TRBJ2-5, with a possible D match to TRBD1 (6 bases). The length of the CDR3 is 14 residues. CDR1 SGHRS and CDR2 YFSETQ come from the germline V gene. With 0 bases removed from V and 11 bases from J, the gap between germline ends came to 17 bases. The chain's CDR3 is CASSLVGGSNEQYF. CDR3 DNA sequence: TGCGCCAGCAGCTTGGTAGGGGGTTCCAATGAGCAGTACTTC.

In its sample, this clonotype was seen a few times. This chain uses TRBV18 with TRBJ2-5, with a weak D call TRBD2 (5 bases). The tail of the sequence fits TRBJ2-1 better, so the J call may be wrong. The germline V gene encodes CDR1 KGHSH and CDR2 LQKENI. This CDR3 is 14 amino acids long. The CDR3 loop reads CASSQGLAQETQFF. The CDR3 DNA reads TGTGCCAGCTCACAAGGGCTAGCCCAAGAGACCCAGTTCTTC.

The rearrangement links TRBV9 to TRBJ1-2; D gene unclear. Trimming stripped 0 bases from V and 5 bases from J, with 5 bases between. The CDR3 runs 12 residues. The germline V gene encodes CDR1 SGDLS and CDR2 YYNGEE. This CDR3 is CASSVGSYGYTF. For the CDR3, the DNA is TGTGCCAGCAGCGTAGGGTCTTATGGCTACACCTTC.

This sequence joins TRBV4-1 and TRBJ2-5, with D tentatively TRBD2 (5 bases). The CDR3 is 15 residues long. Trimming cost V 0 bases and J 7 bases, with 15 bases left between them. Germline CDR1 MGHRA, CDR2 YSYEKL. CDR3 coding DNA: TGCGCCAGCAGCCAAGAGGTGTCTCGGGAAACGACCCAGTACTTC. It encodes CASSQEVSRETTQYF.

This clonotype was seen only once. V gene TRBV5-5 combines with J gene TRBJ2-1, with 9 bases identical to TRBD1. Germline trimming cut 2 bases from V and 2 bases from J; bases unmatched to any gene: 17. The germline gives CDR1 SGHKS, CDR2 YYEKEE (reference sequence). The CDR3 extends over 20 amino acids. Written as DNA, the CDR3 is TGTGCCAGCAGCTTCCCGAACTCACTCTCCGGGACAGGGCCCTACAATGAGCAGTTCTTC. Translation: CASSFPNSLSGTGPYNEQFF.

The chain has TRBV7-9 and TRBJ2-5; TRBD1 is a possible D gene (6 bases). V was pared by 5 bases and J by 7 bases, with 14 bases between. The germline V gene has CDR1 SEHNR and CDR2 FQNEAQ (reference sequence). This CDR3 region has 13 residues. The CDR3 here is CASSLGQSRTQYF. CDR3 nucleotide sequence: TGTGCCAGCAGCCTAGGACAGTCTCGGACCCAGTACTTC.

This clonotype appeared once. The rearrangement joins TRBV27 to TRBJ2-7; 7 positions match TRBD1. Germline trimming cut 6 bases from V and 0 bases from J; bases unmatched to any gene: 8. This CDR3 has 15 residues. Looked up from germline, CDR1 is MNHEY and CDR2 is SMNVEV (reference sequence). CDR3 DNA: TGTGCCAGCAGCAACACAGGGGCCCTCTCCTACGAGCAGTACTTC. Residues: CASSNTGALSYEQYF.

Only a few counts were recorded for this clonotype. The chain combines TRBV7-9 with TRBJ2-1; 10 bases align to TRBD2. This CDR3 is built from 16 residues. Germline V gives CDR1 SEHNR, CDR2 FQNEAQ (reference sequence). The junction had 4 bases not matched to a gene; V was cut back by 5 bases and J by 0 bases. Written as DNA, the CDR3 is TGTGCCAGCAGCACTAGCGGGACGAGCTCCTACAATGAGCAGTTCTTC. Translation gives CASSTSGTSSYNEQFF.

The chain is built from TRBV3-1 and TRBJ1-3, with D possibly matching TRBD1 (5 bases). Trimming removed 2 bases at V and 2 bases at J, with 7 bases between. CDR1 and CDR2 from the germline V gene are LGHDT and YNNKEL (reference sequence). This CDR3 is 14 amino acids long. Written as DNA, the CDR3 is TGTGCCAGCAGCCAACAGGGCGCTGGAAACACCATATATTTT. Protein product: CASSQQGAGNTIYF.

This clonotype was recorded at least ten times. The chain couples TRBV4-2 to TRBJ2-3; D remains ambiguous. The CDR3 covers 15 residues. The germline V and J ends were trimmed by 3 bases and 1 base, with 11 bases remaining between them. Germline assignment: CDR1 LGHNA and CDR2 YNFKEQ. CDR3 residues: CASSQSLHRTDTQYF. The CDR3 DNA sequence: TGTGCCAGCAGCCAGTCGCTCCATCGCACAGATACGCAGTATTTT.

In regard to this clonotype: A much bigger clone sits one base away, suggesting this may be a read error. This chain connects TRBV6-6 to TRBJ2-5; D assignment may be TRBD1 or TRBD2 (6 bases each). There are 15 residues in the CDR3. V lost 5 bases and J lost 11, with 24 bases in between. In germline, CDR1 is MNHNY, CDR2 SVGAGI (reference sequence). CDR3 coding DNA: TGTGCCAGCAGTAGCCCGGGGGCGCGCTACAATGAGCAGTACTTC. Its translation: CASSSPGARYNEQYF.

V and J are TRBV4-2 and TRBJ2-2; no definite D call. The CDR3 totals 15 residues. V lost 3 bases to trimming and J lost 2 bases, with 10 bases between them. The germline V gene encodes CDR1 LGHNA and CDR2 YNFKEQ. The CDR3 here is CASSQQLPNTGELFF. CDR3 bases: TGTGCCAGCAGCCAGCAACTACCCAACACCGGGGAGCTGTTTTTT.

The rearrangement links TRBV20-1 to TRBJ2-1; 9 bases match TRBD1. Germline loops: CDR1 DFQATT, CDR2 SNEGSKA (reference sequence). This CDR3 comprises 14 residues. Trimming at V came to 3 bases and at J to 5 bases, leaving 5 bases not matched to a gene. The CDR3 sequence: CSASGTGSHNEQFF. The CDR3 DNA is TGCAGTGCTAGTGGGACAGGGTCCCACAATGAGCAGTTCTTC.

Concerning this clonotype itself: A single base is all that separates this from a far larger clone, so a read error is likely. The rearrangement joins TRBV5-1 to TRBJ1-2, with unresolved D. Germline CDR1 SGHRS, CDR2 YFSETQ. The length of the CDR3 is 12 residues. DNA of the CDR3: TGCGCCAGCAGCTTGGACAGCTATGGCCACACCTTC. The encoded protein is CASSLDSYGHTF. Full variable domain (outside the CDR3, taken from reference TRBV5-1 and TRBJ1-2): KAGVTQTPRYLIKTRGQQVTLSCSPISGHRSVSWYQQTPGQGLQFLFEYFSETQRNKGNFPGRFSGRQFSNSRSEMNVSTLELGDSALYLCASSLDSYGHTFGSGTRLTVV.

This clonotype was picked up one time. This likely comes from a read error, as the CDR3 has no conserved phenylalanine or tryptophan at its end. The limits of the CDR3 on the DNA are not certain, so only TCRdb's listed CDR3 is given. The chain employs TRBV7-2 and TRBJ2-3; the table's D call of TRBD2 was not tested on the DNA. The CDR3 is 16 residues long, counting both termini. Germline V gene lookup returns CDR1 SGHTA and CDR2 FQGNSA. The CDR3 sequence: CASSLSGTSGGVIKYS.